Listed below are T cell receptor beta chains from one sample, sequenced in a study of cytomegalovirus exposure and HLA in healthy donors. This table comes from immunoSEQ multiplex PCR, and its TCRdb copy is limited to in-frame clones, with some not included. The sample contains under 150,000 clones, around 78% of which appear only once. Sequenced sample: PBMCs. The receptors come from a woman aged 40 to 49 in good health and CMV-seronegative. The CDR3 runs from the conserved cysteine through the conserved F or W. A D gene is named only where the DNA matches it firmly. Rows may omit the clone size; those that give it use once, few, many or a size class.

j_gene	d_gene	v_gene	abundance	CDR3nt	CDR3aa
TRBJ2-7	.	TRBV10-1	.	TGCGCCAGCAGTGATGGCCCGGGGGCCTACGAGCAGTACTTC	CASSDGPGAYEQYF
TRBJ2-1	TRBD2	TRBV10-3	.	TGTGCCATCAGTGACCAAGCGGGAAAGGGAGTGAGTGAGCAGTTCTTC	CAISDQAGKGVSEQFF
TRBJ2-6	TRBD2	TRBV7-2	few	TGTGCCAGCAGCACCTCTCTAGCGGGGCCCTCTGGGGCCAACGGCCTGACTTTC	CASSTSLAGPSGANGLTF
TRBJ1-1	.	TRBV7-2	.	TGTGCCAGCAGCTTAGGGGGGGTCCTGAACACTGAAGCTTTCTTT	CASSLGGVLNTEAFF
TRBJ1-1	TRBD1	TRBV10-3	.	TGTGCCATCAGTGCCTCGGACAGGGGGGACGGCGCTTTCTTT	CAISASDRGDGAFF
TRBJ1-1	TRBD1	TRBV12-5	.	TGTGCTAGTGGACGGACAGGGAGGGCAAGGAGCACTGAAGCTTTCTTT	CASGRTGRARSTEAFF
TRBJ2-7	.	TRBV12-5	.	TGTGCTAGTGGTTTGAGACACATAATAATATACTACGAGCAGTACTTC	CASGLRHIIIYYEQYF
TRBJ2-1	.	TRBV27	.	TGTGCCAGCAGGAGACTGGGGAGCAATGAGCAGTTCTTC	CASRRLGSNEQFF
TRBJ2-7	.	TRBV28	few	TGTGCCAGCAGTTTAATTACGGGAACCTACGAGCAGTACTTC	CASSLITGTYEQYF
TRBJ2-5	TRBD2	TRBV4-1	once	TGCGCCAGCAGCCAAGATACCCCCGGGACGGGAGGGCCTGGGGGAGAGACCCAGTACTTC	CASSQDTPGTGGPGGETQYF
TRBJ1-2	.	TRBV15	.	TGTGCCACCAGCAGCGGGAGGGCCCCCAATGGCTACACCTTC	CATSSGRAPNGYTF
TRBJ1-2	TRBD1	TRBV6-4	.	TGTGCCAGCAGTGACTCGGCAGGGGGCTATGGCTACACCTTC	CASSDSAGGYGYTF
TRBJ1-4	.	TRBV28	once	TGTGCCAGCAGTTCACACCGTAGAGGGACTAATGAAAAACTGTTTTTT	CASSSHRRGTNEKLFF
TRBJ1-5	.	TRBV6-1	.	TGTGCCAGCCGAGGCACTTATAGCAATCAGCCCCAGCATTTT	CASRGTYSNQPQHF
TRBJ2-5	.	TRBV20-1	.	TGCAGTGCTAGAGTCTCAGAGACCCAGTACTTC	CSARVSETQYF
TRBJ2-7	TRBD1	TRBV6-1	.	TGTGCCAGCAAAAGGGGACAGGCGCTCCGGAACGAGCAGTACTTC	CASKRGQALRNEQYF
TRBJ1-1	TRBD1	TRBV5-4	few	TGTGCCAGCAGCTTGGGGACAGGCTTTACTGAAGCTTTCTTT	CASSLGTGFTEAFF
TRBJ2-3	TRBD1	TRBV27	.	TGTGCCAGCAGTTCGCTACAGGGGTTTGGTTACCAGTATTTT	CASSSLQGFGYQYF
TRBJ2-3	.	TRBV6-5	.	TGTGCCAGCAGTTACTCGTCGGAGGCGGATACGCAGTATTTT	CASSYSSEADTQYF
TRBJ2-2	.	TRBV28	once	TGTGCCACCGGCGGGCCGAACACCGGGGAGCTGTTTTTT	CATGGPNTGELFF